This T cell receptor beta chain originates from a study of T cells in localized non-small cell lung cancer. Of note for this clone: No antigen is known for it.

Clones were sequenced by immunoSEQ multiplex PCR, and TCRdb holds only the in-frame ones, with some missing. The sample records 72,000 or so clones, 86% being singletons. With 0 bases removed from V and 7 bases from J, the gap between germline ends came to 14 bases. This CDR3 has 14 residues. Germline V CDR1 and CDR2: SGHRS, YFSETQ. Study-wide findings and caveats: Uninvolved adjacent lung had more T cell clonality than any other tissue, topping tumor. Without multi-region sequencing, intratumor heterogeneity could not be excluded.

This sequence originates from a male donor older than 55 with stage III squamous cell lung carcinoma. Source: peripheral blood, taken before any cancer treatment. The chain combines TRBV5-1 with TRBJ2-7, with D unclear. CDR3 nucleotide sequence: TGCGCCAGCAGCTTGGGAGACGGAACTGGGGAGCAGTACGTC. Amino acid sequence: CASSLGDGTGEQYV.